Listed here are 21 T cell receptor beta chains from one sample, sequenced in a study of cytomegalovirus exposure and HLA in healthy donors. Researchers ran the PCR with 60 Vbeta and 13 Jbeta primers. Using immunoSEQ multiplex PCR, the repertoire was profiled, and TCRdb retains in-frame clones only, with some absent. The sample shows about 110,000 clones, more than 70% of them seen only once. Sequencing was performed on PBMCs. The origin of the receptors is a woman aged 55-70 years in good health and CMV-seropositive.

This clone turned up a few times. The J gene is TRBJ2-7, the V gene TRBV2; D is perhaps TRBD1 (6 bases). V was trimmed by 6 bases and J by 0 bases, leaving 12 bases between them. Germline CDR1 SNHLY, CDR2 FYNNEI. This CDR3 comprises 14 residues. CDR3 sequence (DNA): TGTGCCAGCAGGGATCCAGGGGCCTCCTACGAGCAGTACTTC. As protein: CASRDPGASYEQYF.

The gene calls are TRBV5-1 and TRBJ2-2, with a weak D call TRBD2 (5 bases). CDR1 and CDR2 (germline): SGHRS, YFSETQ. This CDR3 is built from 15 residues. Trimming stripped 5 bases from V and 1 base from J, with 12 bases between. CDR3: CASRLTSGNTGELFF. CDR3 sequence (DNA): TGCGCCAGCAGATTAACCAGCGGGAACACCGGGGAGCTGTTTTTT.

V gene TRBV5-1 combines with J gene TRBJ1-1, with a weak D call TRBD1 (5 bases). Per germline, CDR1 SGHRS and CDR2 YFSETQ. The CDR3 totals 14 residues. V dropped 0 bases and J dropped 1 base, with 7 bases sitting between them. The CDR3 reads CASSLGTTNTEAFF. The CDR3 DNA follows: TGCGCCAGCAGCTTGGGGACAACGAACACTGAAGCTTTCTTT.

This chain links TRBV5-1 with TRBJ1-1; maybe TRBD1 (6 bases). The CDR3 runs 14 residues. Per the germline V gene, CDR1 is SGHRS and CDR2 is YFSETQ. The germline V and J ends were trimmed by 0 bases and 3 bases, with 9 bases remaining between them. CDR3: CASSLAHRDTEAFF. The CDR3 nucleotides read TGCGCCAGCAGCTTGGCTCACAGGGACACTGAAGCTTTCTTT. Full variable domain (missing parts from reference TRBV5-1 and TRBJ1-1): KAGVTQTPRYLIKTRGQQVTLSCSPISGHRSVSWYQQTPGQGLQFLFEYFSETQRNKGNFPGRFSGRQFSNSRSEMNVSTLELGDSALYLCASSLAHRDTEAFFGQGTRLTVV.

This rearrangement joins TRBV19 to TRBJ1-1; TRBD1 aligns across 8 bases. The V gene's germline CDR1 is LNHDA and CDR2 SQIVND (reference sequence). V lost 4 bases and J lost 6; bases outside the gene matches: 7. The CDR3 sequence is 14 residues long. CDR3 coding DNA: TGTGCCAGTAGTACGGACAGGGTAAGCTCTGAAGCTTTCTTT. It encodes CASSTDRVSSEAFF.

The CDR3 is CASSLGPSGSGYEQYF. Written as DNA, the CDR3 is TGTGCCAGCAGCTTAGGCCCTAGCGGGAGTGGGTACGAGCAGTACTTC. The chain carries TRBV11-1 and TRBJ2-7, with TRBD2 matching 10 bases. The V segment lost 1 base and the J segment 4 bases; nucleotides outside the gene matches: 7. CDR3 length: 16 residues. Looked up from germline, CDR1 is SGHAT and CDR2 is FQDESV (reference sequence).

The chain has TRBV15 and TRBJ1-4, with D unclear. CDR1 and CDR2 from the germline V gene are LNHNV and YYDKDF (reference sequence). V lost 0 bases and J lost 13, with 12 bases in between. The CDR3 covers 13 residues. This CDR3 is CATSRDGEGRLFF. The DNA for the CDR3 is TGTGCCACCAGCAGAGATGGGGAGGGAAGACTGTTTTTT.

J is TRBJ1-4 and V is TRBV7-9; D gene uncertain. The germline gives CDR1 SEHNR, CDR2 FQNEAQ (reference sequence). The CDR3 has 15 residues. Trimming shortened V by 3 bases and J by 0 bases, and 8 bases separated the two germline ends. This chain's CDR3 is CASSFGRATNEKLFF. The CDR3, as DNA: TGTGCCAGCAGCTTTGGTCGGGCAACTAATGAAAAACTGTTTTTT.

V and J are TRBV28 and TRBJ2-1, with D perhaps matching TRBD2 (5 bases). Germline CDR1 MDHEN, CDR2 SYDVKM. The CDR3 extends over 13 amino acids. The V end lost 5 bases, the J end lost 5 bases, and 10 bases lay between the germline ends. CDR3: CASSVTRDNEQFF. The CDR3 DNA reads as TGTGCCAGCAGTGTGACGAGGGACAATGAGCAGTTCTTC.

The gene calls are TRBV4-1 and TRBJ1-1; TRBD1 agrees at 9 bases. The junction had 9 bases not matched to a gene; V was cut back by 5 bases and J by 5 bases. Germline CDR1 is MGHRA and CDR2 is YSYEKL. This CDR3 is 15 amino acids long. The CDR3 DNA follows: TGCGCCAGCAGCGGGCACGGGACAGGGCAAACTGAAGCTTTCTTT. Protein product: CASSGHGTGQTEAFF.

The V gene is TRBV11-2, the J gene TRBJ1-1; TRBD1 aligns across 8 bases. The V segment lost 1 base and the J segment 0 bases; nucleotides outside the gene matches: 7. The CDR3 length is 17 residues. Germline V CDR1 and CDR2: SGHAT, FQNNGV. The DNA of the CDR3 is TGTGCCAGCAGCTTAGGGCCCGGGACAGGACTGAACACTGAAGCTTTCTTT. It specifies CASSLGPGTGLNTEAFF.

This rearrangement joins TRBV18 to TRBJ1-5, with TRBD1 as a possible D gene (5 bases). The CDR3 sequence is 15 residues long. CDR1 and CDR2 (germline): KGHSH, LQKENI. Trimming took off 2 bases at V and 5 bases at J, with 13 bases between the two ends. CDR3 region: CASSPSFGHHQPQHF. In DNA, the CDR3 is TGTGCCAGCTCACCATCGTTTGGACACCATCAGCCCCAGCATTTT.

This clone has a single count. This sequence joins TRBV28 and TRBJ1-4; no reliable D call. V was cut by 3 bases and J by 6 bases, with 8 bases left in between. The CDR3 sequence is 13 residues long. Germline CDR1 reads MDHEN; CDR2 reads SYDVKM. The CDR3 coding sequence is TGTGCCAGCAGTTTTAGCGTGGATGAAAAACTGTTTTTT. It translates to CASSFSVDEKLFF.

This sequence joins TRBV5-1 and TRBJ1-1; maybe TRBD1 (6 bases). This CDR3 has 15 amino acids. In germline, CDR1 is SGHRS, CDR2 YFSETQ. Trimming pared 4 bases from V and 1 base from J, leaving 14 bases between. The CDR3 region is CASSPAPGANTEAFF. The CDR3 coding sequence is TGCGCCAGCAGCCCGGCGCCAGGGGCGAACACTGAAGCTTTCTTT.

Regarding this clone: The junction departs from germline at one end; a sequencing error may be responsible. V usage is TRBV7-7 and J usage is TRBJ2-5, with 7 bases identical to TRBD2. The CDR3 length is 14 residues. Germline loops: CDR1 SSHAT, CDR2 FNYEAQ (reference sequence). The CDR3 sequence is CASSPWGGGETQYF. The CDR3 nucleotides read TGTGCTAGCAGCCCTTGGGGCGGGGGAGAGACCCAGTACTTC.

The genes are TRBV30 and TRBJ2-5, with D perhaps matching TRBD1 (6 bases). Germline-derived CDR1 and CDR2 are GTSNPN and SVGIG (reference sequence). V lost 0 bases and J 4 bases, leaving 15 bases between the germline ends. This CDR3 contains 15 residues. In nucleotides, the CDR3 is TGTGCCTGGAGTGTACAGGGCGGGCCCATAGAGACCCAGTACTTC. This codes for CAWSVQGGPIETQYF.

The V call is TRBV11-2, the J call TRBJ1-1; possible D gene TRBD1, 5 bases. CDR1 SGHAT and CDR2 FQNNGV come from the germline V gene. This CDR3 contains 13 residues. V gave up 4 bases and J gave up 5 bases, with 11 bases separating them. For the CDR3, the DNA is TGTGCCAGCAGCTCCTGGGGGGGAACTGAAGCTTTCTTT. It specifies CASSSWGGTEAFF.

The J gene is TRBJ2-3, the V gene TRBV28; D possibly corresponds to TRBD1 (5 bases). V was clipped by 2 bases and J by 1 base, with 10 bases between them. The CDR3 consists of 15 residues. Germline V CDR1 and CDR2: MDHEN, SYDVKM. The CDR3 sequence: CASSLMGPGTDTQYF. In DNA form, the CDR3 reads TGTGCCAGCAGTTTAATGGGGCCGGGCACAGATACGCAGTATTTT. Based on the CDR3 plus reference TRBV28 and TRBJ2-3, the full variable domain is DVKVTQSSRYLVKRTGEKVFLECVQDMDHENMFWYRQDPGLGLRLIYFSYDVKMKEKGDIPEGYSVSREKKERFSLILESASTNQTSMYLCASSLMGPGTDTQYFGPGTRLTVL.

Turning to this clone: The sample holds other DNA sequences that translate to the same CDR3. V and J are TRBV28 and TRBJ1-1, with D unclear. V shed 4 bases and J shed 1 base, with 7 bases lying between them. Germline V gives CDR1 MDHEN, CDR2 SYDVKM. The CDR3 extends over 13 amino acids. The CDR3 spells CASSSHTNTEAFF. CDR3 DNA: TGTGCCAGCAGTTCACACACGAACACTGAAGCTTTCTTT.

Written as DNA, the CDR3 is TGTGCCAGCAGGTCGACTAGCGGAGCCTCCTACAATGAGCAGTTCTTC. Amino acids: CASRSTSGASYNEQFF. The chain recombines TRBV7-9 with TRBJ2-1; 9 bases are shared with TRBD2. CDR1 and CDR2 from the germline V gene are SEHNR and FQNEAQ (reference sequence). J gave up 0 bases and V 6 bases, and 6 bases lay outside the gene matches. CDR3 size: 16 residues.

This clone was observed once. The J gene is TRBJ1-5, the V gene TRBV28; D is ambiguous. The germline V gene encodes CDR1 MDHEN and CDR2 SYDVKM. Between the trimmed V and J ends, which lost 6 bases and 3 bases, there was a span of 3 bases. The CDR3 spans 11 residues. The CDR3 nucleotides are TGTGCCAGCAGCTTCAATCAGCCCCAGCATTTT. As protein: CASSFNQPQHF. The full variable domain, completed using reference TRBV28 and TRBJ1-5, is DVKVTQSSRYLVKRTGEKVFLECVQDMDHENMFWYRQDPGLGLRLIYFSYDVKMKEKGDIPEGYSVSREKKERFSLILESASTNQTSMYLCASSFNQPQHFGDGTRLSIL.